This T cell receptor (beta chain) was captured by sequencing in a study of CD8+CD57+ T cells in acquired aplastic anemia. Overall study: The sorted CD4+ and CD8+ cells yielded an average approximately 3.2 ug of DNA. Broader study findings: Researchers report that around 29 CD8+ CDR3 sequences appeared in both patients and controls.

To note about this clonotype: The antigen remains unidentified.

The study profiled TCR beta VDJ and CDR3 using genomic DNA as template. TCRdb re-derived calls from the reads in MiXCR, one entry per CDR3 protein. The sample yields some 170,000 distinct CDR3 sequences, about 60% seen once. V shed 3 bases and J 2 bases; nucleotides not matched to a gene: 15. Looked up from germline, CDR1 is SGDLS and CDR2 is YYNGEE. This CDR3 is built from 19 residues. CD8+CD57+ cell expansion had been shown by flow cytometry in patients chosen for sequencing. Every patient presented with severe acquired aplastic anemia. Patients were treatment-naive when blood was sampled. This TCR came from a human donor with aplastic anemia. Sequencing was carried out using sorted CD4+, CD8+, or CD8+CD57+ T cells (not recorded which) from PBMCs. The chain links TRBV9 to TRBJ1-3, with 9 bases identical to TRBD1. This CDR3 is CASSARIARGTGTGNTIYF. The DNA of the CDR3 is TGTGCCAGCAGCGCGCGAATCGCCCGAGGGACAGGGACTGGAAACACCATATATTTT.